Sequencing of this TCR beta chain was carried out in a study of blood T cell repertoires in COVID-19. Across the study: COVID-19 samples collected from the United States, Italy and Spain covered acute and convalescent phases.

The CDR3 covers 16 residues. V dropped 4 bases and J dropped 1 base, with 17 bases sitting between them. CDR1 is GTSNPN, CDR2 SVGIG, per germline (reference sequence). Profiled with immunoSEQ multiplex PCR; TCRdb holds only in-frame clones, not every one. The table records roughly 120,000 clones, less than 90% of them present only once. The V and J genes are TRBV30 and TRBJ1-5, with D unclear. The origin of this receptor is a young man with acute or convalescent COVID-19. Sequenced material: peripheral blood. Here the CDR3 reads CAWTPPGGRSNQPQHF. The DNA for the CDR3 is TGTGCCTGGACCCCTCCCGGTGGGCGAAGCAATCAGCCCCAGCATTTT. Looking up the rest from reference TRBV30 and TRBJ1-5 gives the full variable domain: SQTIHQWPATLVQPVGSPLSLECTVEGTSNPNLYWYRQAAGRGLQLLFYSVGIGQISSEVPQNLSASRPQDRQFILSSKKLLLSDSGFYLCAWTPPGGRSNQPQHFGDGTRLSIL.